This entry describes one T cell receptor beta chain. J was trimmed by 2 bases and V by 5 bases; bases with no gene match: 10. The CDR3 is made up of 16 amino acids. Germline values: CDR1 MDHEN, CDR2 SYDVKM. The data were produced by immunoSEQ multiplex PCR, yet TCRdb's version contains in-frame clones alone and is incomplete. The table lists around 10,000 clones, around 97% of them singletons. This sample is part of a study of monozygotic twins with cystic fibrosis. The TCR was taken from a boy younger than 18 with cystic fibrosis. The gene calls are TRBV28 and TRBJ2-7; TRBD2 matches at 9 bases. Sequencing used blood. CDR3 loop: CASSPRSGRSTYEQYF. DNA for the CDR3: TGTGCCAGCAGTCCCCGAAGCGGGAGGTCCACCTACGAGCAGTACTTC.